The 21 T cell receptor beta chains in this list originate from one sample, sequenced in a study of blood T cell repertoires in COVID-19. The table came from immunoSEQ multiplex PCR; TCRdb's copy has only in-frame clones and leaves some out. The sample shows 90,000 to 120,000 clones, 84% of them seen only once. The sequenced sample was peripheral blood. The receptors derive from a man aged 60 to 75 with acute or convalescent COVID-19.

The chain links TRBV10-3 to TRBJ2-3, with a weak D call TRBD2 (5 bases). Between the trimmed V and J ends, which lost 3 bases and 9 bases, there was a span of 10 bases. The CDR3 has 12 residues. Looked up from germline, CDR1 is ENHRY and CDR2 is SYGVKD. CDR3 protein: CAISDRDLTQYF. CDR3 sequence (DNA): TGTGCCATCAGTGATCGGGATCTGACGCAGTATTTT.

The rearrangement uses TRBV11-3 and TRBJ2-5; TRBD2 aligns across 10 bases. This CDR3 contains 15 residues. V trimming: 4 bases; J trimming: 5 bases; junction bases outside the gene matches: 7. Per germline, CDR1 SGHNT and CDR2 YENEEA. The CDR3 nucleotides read TGTGCCAGCAGCTCGTTAGCGGGAGGCGGGGAGACCCAGTACTTC. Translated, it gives CASSSLAGGGETQYF.

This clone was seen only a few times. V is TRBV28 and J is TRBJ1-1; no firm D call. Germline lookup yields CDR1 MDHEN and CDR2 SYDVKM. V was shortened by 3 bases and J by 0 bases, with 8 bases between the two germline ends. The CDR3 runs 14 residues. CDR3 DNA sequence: TGTGCCAGCAGTTTCCACAGAATGAACACTGAAGCTTTCTTT. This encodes CASSFHRMNTEAFF.

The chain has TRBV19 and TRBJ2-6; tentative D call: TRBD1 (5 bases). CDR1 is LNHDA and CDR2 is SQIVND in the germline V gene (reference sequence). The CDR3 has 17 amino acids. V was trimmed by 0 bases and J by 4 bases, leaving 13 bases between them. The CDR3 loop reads CASSIDAPGSGANVLTF. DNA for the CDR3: TGTGCCAGTAGTATAGATGCTCCAGGGTCCGGGGCCAACGTCCTGACTTTC.

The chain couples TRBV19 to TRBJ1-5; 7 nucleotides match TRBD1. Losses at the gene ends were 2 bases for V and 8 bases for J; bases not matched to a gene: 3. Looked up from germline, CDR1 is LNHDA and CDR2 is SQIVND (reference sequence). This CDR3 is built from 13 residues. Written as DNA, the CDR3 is TGTGCCAGTAGTATACTAGGGACAGAGCCCCAGCATTTT. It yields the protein CASSILGTEPQHF.

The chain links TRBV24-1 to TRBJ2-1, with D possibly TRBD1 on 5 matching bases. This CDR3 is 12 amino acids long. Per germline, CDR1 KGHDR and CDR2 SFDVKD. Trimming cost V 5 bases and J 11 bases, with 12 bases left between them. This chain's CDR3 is CATSAAQGKQFF. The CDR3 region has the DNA TGTGCCACCAGTGCGGCGCAGGGAAAGCAGTTCTTC.

CDR3 loop: CASSLGTGGRGTQYF. The CDR3 nucleotides are TGTGCCAGCAGCTTAGGGACAGGGGGCCGAGGGACCCAGTACTTC. The rearrangement uses TRBV13 and TRBJ2-5, with 10 bases matching TRBD1. The CDR3 is made up of 15 amino acids. Germline CDR1 PRHDT, CDR2 FYEKMQ (reference sequence). Trimming removed 0 bases from V and 7 bases from J; junction bases left unmatched: 5.

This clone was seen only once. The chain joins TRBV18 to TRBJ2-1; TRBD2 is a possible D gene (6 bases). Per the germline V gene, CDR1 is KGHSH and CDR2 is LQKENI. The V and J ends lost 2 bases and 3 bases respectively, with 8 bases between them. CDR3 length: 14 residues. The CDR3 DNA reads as TGTGCCAGCTCACCAACAGCGGGCTACAATGAGCAGTTCTTC. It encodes CASSPTAGYNEQFF.

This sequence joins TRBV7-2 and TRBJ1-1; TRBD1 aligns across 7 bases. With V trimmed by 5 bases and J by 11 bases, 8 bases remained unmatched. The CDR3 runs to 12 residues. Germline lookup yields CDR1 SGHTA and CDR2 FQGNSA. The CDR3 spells CASSLRQGRAFF. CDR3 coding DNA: TGTGCCAGCAGCCTCCGACAGGGCAGGGCTTTCTTT.

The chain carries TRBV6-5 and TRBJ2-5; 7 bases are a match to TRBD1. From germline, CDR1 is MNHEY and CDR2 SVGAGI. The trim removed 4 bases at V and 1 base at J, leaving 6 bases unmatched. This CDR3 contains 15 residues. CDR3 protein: CASSLNGQAQETQYF. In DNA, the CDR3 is TGTGCCAGCAGTTTGAACGGACAGGCCCAAGAGACCCAGTACTTC.

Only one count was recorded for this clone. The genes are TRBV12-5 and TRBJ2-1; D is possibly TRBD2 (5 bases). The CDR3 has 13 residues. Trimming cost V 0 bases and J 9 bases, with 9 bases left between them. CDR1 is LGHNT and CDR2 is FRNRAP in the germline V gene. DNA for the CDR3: TGTGCTAGTGGTTTGGTACCTGGAGGTGAGCAGTTCTTC. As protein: CASGLVPGGEQFF.

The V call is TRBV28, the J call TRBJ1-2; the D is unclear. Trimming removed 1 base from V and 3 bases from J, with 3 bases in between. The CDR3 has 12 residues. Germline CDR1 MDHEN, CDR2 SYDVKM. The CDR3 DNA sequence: TGTGCCAGCAGTTTATCTCACTATGGCTACACCTTC. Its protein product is CASSLSHYGYTF.

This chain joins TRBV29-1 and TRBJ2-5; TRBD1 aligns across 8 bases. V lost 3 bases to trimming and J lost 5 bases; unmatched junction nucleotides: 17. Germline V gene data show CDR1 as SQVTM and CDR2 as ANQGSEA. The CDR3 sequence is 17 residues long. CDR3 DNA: TGCAGCGTTGACCCCATGGACAGGGCCACCAGGGAGGAGACCCAGTACTTC. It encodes CSVDPMDRATREETQYF.

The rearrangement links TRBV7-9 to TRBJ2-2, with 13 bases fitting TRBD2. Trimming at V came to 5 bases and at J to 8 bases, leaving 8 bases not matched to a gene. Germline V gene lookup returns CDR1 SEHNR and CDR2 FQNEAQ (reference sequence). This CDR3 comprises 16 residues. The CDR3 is CASSLGTSGVLGELFF. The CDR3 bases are TGTGCCAGCAGCCTCGGGACTAGCGGGGTCCTAGGGGAGCTGTTTTTT.

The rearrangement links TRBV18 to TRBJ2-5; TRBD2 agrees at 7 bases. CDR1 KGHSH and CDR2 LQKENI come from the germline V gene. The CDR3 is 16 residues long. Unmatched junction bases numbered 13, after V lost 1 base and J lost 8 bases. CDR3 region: CASSPLSGGVVVTQYF. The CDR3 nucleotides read TGTGCCAGCTCACCACTTTCGGGAGGAGTTGTTGTCACCCAGTACTTC.

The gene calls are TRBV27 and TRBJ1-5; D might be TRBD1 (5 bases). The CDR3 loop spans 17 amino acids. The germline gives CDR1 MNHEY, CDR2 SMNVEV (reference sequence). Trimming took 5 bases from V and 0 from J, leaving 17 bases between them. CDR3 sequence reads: CASSPNPTVYSNQPQHF. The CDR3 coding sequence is TGTGCCAGCAGTCCCAATCCGACAGTTTATAGCAATCAGCCCCAGCATTTT.

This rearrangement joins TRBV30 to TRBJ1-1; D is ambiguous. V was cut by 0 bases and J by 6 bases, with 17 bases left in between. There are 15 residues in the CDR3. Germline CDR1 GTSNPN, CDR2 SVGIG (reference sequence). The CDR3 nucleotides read TGTGCCTGGAGTGTACTACCCTTCCCTGACTCTGAAGCTTTCTTT. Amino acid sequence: CAWSVLPFPDSEAFF.

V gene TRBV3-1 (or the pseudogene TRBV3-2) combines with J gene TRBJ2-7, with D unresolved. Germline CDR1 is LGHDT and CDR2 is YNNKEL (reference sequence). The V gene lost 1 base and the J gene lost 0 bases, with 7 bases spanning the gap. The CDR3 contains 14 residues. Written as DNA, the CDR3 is TGTGCCAGCAGCCAAGTTCTAAGCTCCTACGAGCAGTACTTC. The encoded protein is CASSQVLSSYEQYF.

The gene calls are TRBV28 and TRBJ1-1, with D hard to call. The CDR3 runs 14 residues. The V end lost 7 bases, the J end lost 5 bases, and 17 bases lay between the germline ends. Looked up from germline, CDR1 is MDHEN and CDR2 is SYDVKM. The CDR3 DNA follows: TGTGCCAGCACCCTCGGGTCGGGTGATACTGAAGCTTTCTTT. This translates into CASTLGSGDTEAFF.

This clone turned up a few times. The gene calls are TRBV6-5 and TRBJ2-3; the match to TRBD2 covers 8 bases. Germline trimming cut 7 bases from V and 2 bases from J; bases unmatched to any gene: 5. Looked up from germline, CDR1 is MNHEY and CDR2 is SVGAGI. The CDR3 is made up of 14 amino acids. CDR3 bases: TGTGCCAGCAACTTAGCGGGATACACAGATACGCAGTATTTT. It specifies CASNLAGYTDTQYF.

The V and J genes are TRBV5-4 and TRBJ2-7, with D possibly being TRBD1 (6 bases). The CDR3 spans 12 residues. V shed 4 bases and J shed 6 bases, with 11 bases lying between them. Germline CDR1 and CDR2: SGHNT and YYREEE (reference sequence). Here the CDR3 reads CASSQDSGEQYF. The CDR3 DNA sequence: TGTGCCAGCAGCCAGGACAGTGGCGAGCAGTACTTC.